These T cell receptor beta chains were read from a single sample in a study of T cell clones after liver transplantation. The method was immunoSEQ multiplex PCR; TCRdb's version includes in-frame clones alone and lacks a portion of them. The sample includes roughly 15,000 clones, approximately 91% of them seen just once. Sequencing used CD8+ T cells from blood, obtained before liver transplant. The receptors originated from a human donor who received a liver transplant. CDR3s include the opening cysteine and the closing phenylalanine or tryptophan. The D gene is left open where the match is weak. The listing skips clone size in some rows; elsewhere it reads once, few, many or a size class.

NA	TRBV28	TRBJ2-3	NA	13	TGTGCCAGCGGGGGATTTGGCACAGATACGCAGTATTTT	CASGGFGTDTQYF
NA	TRBV28	TRBJ1-5	NA	15	TGTGCCAGCAACGAAAGGGGGGGTTACAATCAGCCCCAGCATTTT	CASNERGGYNQPQHF
NA	TRBV14	TRBJ1-4	NA	12	TGTGCCAGCAGCCAAGACCCGAGGCAACTGTTTTTT	CASSQDPRQLFF
NA	TRBV9	TRBJ2-1	NA	10	TGTGCCAGCAGCGGTCGTGAGCAGTTCTTC	CASSGREQFF
NA	TRBV7-6	TRBJ2-7	NA	15	TGTGCCAGCAGCCAAGCAGAGGGGGAATTCTACGAGCAGTACTTC	CASSQAEGEFYEQYF
NA	TRBV11-3	TRBJ2-3	NA	13	TGTGCCAGCAGCGGCGGAACCACAGATACGCAGTATTTT	CASSGGTTDTQYF
once	TRBV5-1	TRBJ2-3	TRBD1	15	TGCGCCAGCAGCAGGGCCGGGACAGGGTCCGATACGCAGTATTTT	CASSRAGTGSDTQYF
NA	TRBV28	TRBJ2-7	TRBD1	14	TGTGCCAGCAGTCCCGGACAGGCTAGCTACGAGCAGTACTTC	CASSPGQASYEQYF
NA	TRBV29-1	TRBJ2-7	NA	15	TGCAGCGTTGAGAACCGGGTCAGGCGTCCCTACGAGCAGTACTTC	CSVENRVRRPYEQYF
NA	TRBV28	TRBJ2-7	TRBD1	19	TGTGCCAGCAGTTTATGGCTAGCAGGGGGCGTAACTGTAACCTACGAGCAGTACTTC	CASSLWLAGGVTVTYEQYF
few	TRBV9	TRBJ2-7	TRBD1	14	TGTGCCAGCAGCGTAGGAGGGGGCTTGGGCGAGCAGTACTTC	CASSVGGGLGEQYF
once	TRBV7-9	TRBJ1-1	TRBD1	15	TGTGCCAGCAGCTCCCCCGGGACAGGGTTGACTGAAGCTTTCTTT	CASSSPGTGLTEAFF
NA	TRBV7-9	TRBJ2-3	TRBD2	16	TGTGCCAGCAGTGTGCTAGCGGGAGGGCAGACAGATACGCAGTATTTT	CASSVLAGGQTDTQYF
NA	TRBV11-3	TRBJ2-1	NA	13	TGTGCCAGCAGCTTACCGGGTCGCAATGAGCAGTTCTTC	CASSLPGRNEQFF
NA	TRBV7-9	TRBJ2-7	NA	14	TGTGCCAGCAGCTTAGCGCCAGGGGCGCGGGAGCAGTACTTC	CASSLAPGAREQYF
once	TRBV11-1	TRBJ1-1	NA	14	TGTGCCAGCAGCTTAGTTCGCTGGAACACTGAAGCTTTCTTT	CASSLVRWNTEAFF
medium-sized	TRBV28	TRBJ2-7	TRBD1	14	TGTGCCAGCAGTTGGGACCGGGACAGCTACGAGCAGTACTTC	CASSWDRDSYEQYF
once	TRBV5-1	TRBJ1-4	TRBD1	16	TGCGCCAGCAGCGAAGGTACCGGGACAGACTATGAAAAACTGTTTTTT	CASSEGTGTDYEKLFF
NA	TRBV29-1	TRBJ2-1	NA	12	TGCAGCGTTGCCTGGGGCTACAATGAGCAGTTCTTC	CSVAWGYNEQFF
NA	TRBV2	TRBJ2-1	NA	12	TGTGCCAGCAGTGAGGCCTACAATGAGCAGTTCTTC	CASSEAYNEQFF
NA	TRBV19	TRBJ2-1	NA	14	TGTGCCAGTAGTGCCCCAGACAGCCACAATGAGCAGTTCTTC	CASSAPDSHNEQFF
NA	TRBV5-1	TRBJ1-2	TRBD1	14	TGCGCCAGCAGCATTGGACAGGATCAGGGGGGCTACACCTTC	CASSIGQDQGGYTF
once	TRBV4-1	TRBJ2-5	NA	15	TGCGCCAGCAGCCAAGATAAGGCAGGAGGAGAGACCCAGTACTTC	CASSQDKAGGETQYF
NA	TRBV11-2	TRBJ2-7	NA	12	TGTGCCAGCAGCTTATACAAGTACGAGCAGTACTTC	CASSLYKYEQYF
NA	TRBV19	TRBJ2-3	NA	16	TGTGCCAGTAGTCACAGGACGGAGCCGAATACAGATACGCAGTATTTT	CASSHRTEPNTDTQYF
NA	TRBV4-3	TRBJ2-7	NA	18	TGCGCCAGCAGCCAAGAGTTAGGAGGCAGGGGGAGGCTTGACGAGCAGTACTTC	CASSQELGGRGRLDEQYF
NA	TRBV19	TRBJ2-7	NA	15	TGTGCCAGTAGTATGCCCCTGCAGGGGAGATACGAGCAGTACTTC	CASSMPLQGRYEQYF